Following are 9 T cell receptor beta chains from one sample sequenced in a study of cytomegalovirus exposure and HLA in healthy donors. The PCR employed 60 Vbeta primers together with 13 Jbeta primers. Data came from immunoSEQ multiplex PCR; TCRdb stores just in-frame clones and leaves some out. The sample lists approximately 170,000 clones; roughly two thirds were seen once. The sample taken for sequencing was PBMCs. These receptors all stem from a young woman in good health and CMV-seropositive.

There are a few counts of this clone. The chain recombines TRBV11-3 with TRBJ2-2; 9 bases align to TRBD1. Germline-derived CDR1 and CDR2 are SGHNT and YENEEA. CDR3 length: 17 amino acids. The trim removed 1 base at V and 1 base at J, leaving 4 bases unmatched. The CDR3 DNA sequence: TGTGCCAGCAGCTTAGGACTGGGACAGGGGAACACCGGGGAGCTGTTTTTT. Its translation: CASSLGLGQGNTGELFF.

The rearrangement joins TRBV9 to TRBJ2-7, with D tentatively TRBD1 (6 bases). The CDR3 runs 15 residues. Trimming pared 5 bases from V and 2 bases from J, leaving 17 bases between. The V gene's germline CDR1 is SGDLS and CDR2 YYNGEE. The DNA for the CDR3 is TGTGCCAGCAGAGTCCGGACAGTCCCTGCCTACGAGCAGTACTTC. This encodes CASRVRTVPAYEQYF.

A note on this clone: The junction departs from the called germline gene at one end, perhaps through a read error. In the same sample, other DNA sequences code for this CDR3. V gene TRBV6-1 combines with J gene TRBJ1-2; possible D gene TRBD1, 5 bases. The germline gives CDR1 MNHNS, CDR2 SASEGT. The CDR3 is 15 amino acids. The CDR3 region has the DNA TGCGCCAGCAGTGAGTCCCCAGGGTCAGGCTATGGCTACACCTTC. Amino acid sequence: CASSESPGSGYGYTF.

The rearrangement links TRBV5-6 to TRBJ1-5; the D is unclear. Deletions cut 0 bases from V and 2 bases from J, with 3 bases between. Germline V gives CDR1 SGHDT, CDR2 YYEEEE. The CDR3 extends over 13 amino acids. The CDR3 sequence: CASSLAGNQPQHF. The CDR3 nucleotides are TGTGCCAGCAGCTTGGCCGGCAATCAGCCCCAGCATTTT.

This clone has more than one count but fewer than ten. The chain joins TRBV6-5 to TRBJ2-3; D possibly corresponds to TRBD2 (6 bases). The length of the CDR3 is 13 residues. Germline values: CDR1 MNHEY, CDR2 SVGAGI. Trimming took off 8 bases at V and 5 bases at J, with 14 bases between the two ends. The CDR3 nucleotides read TGTGCCAGCCGGCCACCCGGGAGAGATACGCAGTATTTT. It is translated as CASRPPGRDTQYF.

CDR3 loop: CASSPRTSLPTEAFF. The CDR3 DNA is TGTGCCAGCAGCCCGAGGACATCCCTCCCCACTGAAGCTTTCTTT. This sequence joins TRBV9 and TRBJ1-1; tentatively, D is TRBD1 (5 bases). V was cut by 4 bases and J by 4 bases, with 17 bases left in between. The germline V gene has CDR1 SGDLS and CDR2 YYNGEE. The CDR3 has 15 residues. Supplemented by reference TRBV9 and TRBJ1-1, the full variable domain reads DSGVTQTPKHLITATGQRVTLRCSPRSGDLSVYWYQQSLDQGLQFLIQYYNGEERAKGNILERFSAQQFPDLHSELNLSSLELGDSALYFCASSPRTSLPTEAFFGQGTRLTVV.

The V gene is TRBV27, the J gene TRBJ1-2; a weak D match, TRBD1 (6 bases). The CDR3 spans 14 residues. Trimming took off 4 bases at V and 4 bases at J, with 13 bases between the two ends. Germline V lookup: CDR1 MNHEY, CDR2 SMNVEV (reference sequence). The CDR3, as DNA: TGTGCCAGCAGTTATAGCCAGGGGTTCTATGGCTACACCTTC. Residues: CASSYSQGFYGYTF.

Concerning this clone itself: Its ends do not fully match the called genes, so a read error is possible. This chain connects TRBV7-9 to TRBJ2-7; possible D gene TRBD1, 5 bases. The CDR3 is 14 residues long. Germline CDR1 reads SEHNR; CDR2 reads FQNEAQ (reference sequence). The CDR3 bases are TGTTCCAGCAGCCTAGGGGCAGGAACCTACGAGCAGTACTTC. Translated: CSSSLGAGTYEQYF.

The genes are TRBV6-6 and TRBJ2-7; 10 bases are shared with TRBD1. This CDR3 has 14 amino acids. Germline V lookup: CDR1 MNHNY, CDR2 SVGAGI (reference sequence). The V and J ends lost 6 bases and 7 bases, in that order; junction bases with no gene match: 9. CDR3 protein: CASSRPGQGYEQYF. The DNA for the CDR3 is TGTGCCAGCAGCAGACCGGGACAGGGGTATGAGCAGTACTTC.